Sequencing of this T cell receptor beta chain was carried out in a study of early T cells in non-severe SARS-CoV-2 infection. Turning to the study itself: Alpha and beta chains were unpaired, from unsorted whole-blood bulk RNA. Whole-study results and caveats: Matching against VDJdb likely underestimated virus-specific expansions, favoring anti-spike CD8.

Remarks on this clonotype: Its specificity is unknown.

CDR3 length: 16 amino acids. V lost 4 bases and J 3 bases, leaving 15 bases between the germline ends. Germline loops: CDR1 LGHNA, CDR2 YSLEER. Unique molecular identifiers were affixed to single, distinct cDNA molecules. From the 5' RACE reads, TCRdb called clonotypes with MiXCR, one entry per CDR3 protein. The repertoire includes 20,000 to 25,000 distinct CDR3 sequences, about 5.2% of them detected once, and 9.5% to 12% sits in the top ten. J is TRBJ1-4 and V is TRBV4-3, with D tentatively TRBD1 (5 bases). Sequenced: whole blood. This clonotype originated in an adult who was a healthcare worker with PCR-confirmed SARS-CoV-2 infection or an uninfected control (not recorded which). CDR3 protein: CASSPSGAGPNEKLFF. CDR3 in DNA: TGCGCCAGCAGCCCCTCCGGGGCGGGGCCTAATGAAAAACTGTTTTTT.